This T cell receptor (beta chain) emerged from a study of cytomegalovirus exposure and HLA in healthy donors. Notes on the study in general: Apparent HLA restriction characterized most CMV-associated TCR beta chains in a later analysis.

The PCR contained 60 Vbeta and 13 Jbeta primers. Repertoires were generated with immunoSEQ multiplex PCR, while TCRdb's copy carries only in-frame clones and drops some. The profile shows about 93,000 clones, about four fifths of them singletons. The CDR3 is made up of 18 amino acids. The trim removed 6 bases at V and 2 bases at J, leaving 21 bases unmatched. The V gene's germline CDR1 is SQVTM and CDR2 ANQGSEA. Notes on this clone: Its target is not known.

This TCR came from a woman aged 40 to 55 in good health and CMV-seronegative. V gene TRBV29-1 combines with J gene TRBJ1-2; 7 bases are a match to TRBD1. The source material was PBMCs. As DNA, the CDR3 is TGCAGCGTAGCCCCGCTACAGGGGAAGTTTGGGGCCAACTATGGCTACACCTTC. It codes for CSVAPLQGKFGANYGYTF.